This T cell receptor (beta chain) was identified during a study of Tregs in tolerant kidney transplant recipients. As concerns this clone: What it recognizes is unknown. The read falls 3 residues short of the CDR3 end, and the missing part is taken from the germline J gene.

Sequencing was performed with immunoSEQ multiplex PCR; in TCRdb, only in-frame clones are kept and a portion is missing. The listing records 15,000 or so clones. The study's findings and limits: Biological reproducibility was not directly addressed, but technical replication error appeared minimal. For some patients, primers changed over time, blocking nucleotide-level comparison. The small number of patients limits these findings pending further validation. Activated donor B cell expansion appeared to reveal the most relevant donor-specific TCRbeta repertoire.

Recipients received nonmyeloablative bone marrow transplants from related graft donors, with transient mixed chimerism. The CDR3 is 13 amino acids. Per the germline V gene, CDR1 is SGHTA and CDR2 is FQGTGA. V was clipped by 5 bases and J by 7 bases, with 14 bases between them. V usage is TRBV7-3 and J usage is TRBJ2-5; tentative D call: TRBD1 (6 bases). Sequencing was performed on CD4+ T cells from blood (PBMCs), taken 12 months after the transplant. The sequence was collected from a human patient who received a combined kidney and bone marrow transplant. The graft donor may have given rise to some T cells. CDR3 DNA (partial): TGTGCCAGCAGCATGGACAGTATGGGGACC. Translated: CASSMDSMGT. The entire CDR3 sequence reads CASSMDSMGTQYF.